A selection of T cell receptor beta chains follows, all from one sample in a study of shared clonotypes between healthy human individuals. The data were produced by immunoSEQ multiplex PCR, yet TCRdb's version contains in-frame clones alone and is incomplete. This sample carries a few million clones, around 93% of them seen once, and the ten largest clones take about 0.41%. Input material: naive CD4+ T cells from PBMCs. These receptors all stem from a man in his late teens or twenties in good health. Some clones in this sample may be carry-over from other donors' samples. CDR3s include the opening cysteine and the closing phenylalanine or tryptophan. A D gene is named only where the DNA matches it firmly. The listing skips clone size in some rows; elsewhere it reads once, few, many or a size class.

d_call	v_call	j_call	clone_size	cdr3_nt	cdr3_aa
.	TRBV2	TRBJ2-2	.	TGTGCCAGCTTTAGCGAGAACACCGGGGAGCTGTTTTTT	CASFSENTGELFF
.	TRBV10-3	TRBJ1-1	.	TGTGCCTTTAAAGACGACCTCAACACTGAAGCTTTCTTT	CAFKDDLNTEAFF
.	TRBV19	TRBJ1-3	.	TGTGCCAGTAGTATTCCCCCAGGACAGCGAGGCGGAAACACCATATATTTT	CASSIPPGQRGGNTIYF
.	TRBV11-2	TRBJ2-5	once	TGTGCCAGCAGCTCGAGGTGGGGATACCAAGAGACCCAGTACTTC	CASSSRWGYQETQYF
TRBD2	TRBV7-9	TRBJ2-7	once	TGTGCCAGCAGCCGGATGGGGGGGACTAGCTACGAGCAGTACTTC	CASSRMGGTSYEQYF
TRBD2	TRBV19	TRBJ2-6	.	TGTGCCAGTAAGACTAGCGGGCTGCCTGGTGGGGCCAACGTCCTGACTTTC	CASKTSGLPGGANVLTF
TRBD1	TRBV4-1	TRBJ2-5	once	TGCGCCAGCAGCCAAAAGACAGGGAGTTTGGAGACCCAGTACTTC	CASSQKTGSLETQYF
TRBD2	TRBV5-4	TRBJ2-1	.	TGTGCCAGCAGCTCCAGGGGGGGTAGCGGGGGTCGCTCCTACAATGAGCAGTTCTTC	CASSSRGGSGGRSYNEQFF
.	TRBV19	TRBJ2-2	once	TGTGCCAGTATTAGGGGCCGGGAGCTGTTTTTT	CASIRGRELFF
TRBD1	TRBV2	TRBJ1-2	.	TGTGCCAGCAGTAGACAGGGAGGGATCTATGGCTACACCTTC	CASSRQGGIYGYTF